Only one count was recorded for the clone carrying this T cell receptor beta chain. Its target is unknown. The data stem from a study of T cells in Graves' hyperthyroidism and ophthalmopathy. TCR beta CDR3 regions were amplified from RNA. With the HTBI primer set, the TCR CDR3 went through a first round of RT-PCR. MiXCR, run by TCRdb on the multiplex PCR reads, gives a single entry per CDR3 protein. The data contain more than 300,000 distinct CDR3 sequences, about 14% of them singletons. The CDR3 extends over 15 amino acids. The V gene's germline CDR1 is SGHNT and CDR2 YYREEE (reference sequence). The V end lost 4 bases, the J end lost 2 bases, and 12 bases lay between the germline ends. Study results and caveats: The model anticipated ophthalmopathy a median around six months pre-onset.

The clonotype comes from a woman in her 30s with Graves' ophthalmopathy. Sequencing was done on a sample of blood. V gene TRBV5-4 combines with J gene TRBJ1-4; no clear D gene. The CDR3 is CASSPSMATNEKLFF. CDR3 in DNA: TGTGCCAGCAGCCCGAGCATGGCGACTAATGAAAAACTGTTTTTT. Full variable domain (outside the CDR3, taken from reference TRBV5-4 and TRBJ1-4): ETGVTQSPTHLIKTRGQQVTLRCSSQSGHNTVSWYQQALGQGPQFIFQYYREEENGRGNFPPRFSGLQFPNYSSELNVNALELDDSALYLCASSPSMATNEKLFFGSGTQLSVL.